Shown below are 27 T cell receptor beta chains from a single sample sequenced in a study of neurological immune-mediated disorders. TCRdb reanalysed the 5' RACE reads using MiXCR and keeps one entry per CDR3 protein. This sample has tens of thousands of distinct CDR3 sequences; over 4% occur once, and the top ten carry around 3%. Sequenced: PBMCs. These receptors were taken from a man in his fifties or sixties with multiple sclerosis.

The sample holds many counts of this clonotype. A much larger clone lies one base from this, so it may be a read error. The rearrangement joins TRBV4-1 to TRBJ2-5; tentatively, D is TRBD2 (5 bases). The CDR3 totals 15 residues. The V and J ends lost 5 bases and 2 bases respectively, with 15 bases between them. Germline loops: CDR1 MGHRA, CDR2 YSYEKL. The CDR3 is CASSYDREAQETQYF. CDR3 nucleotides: TGCGCCAGCAGCTACGACCGGGAAGCTCAAGAGACCCAGTACTTC.

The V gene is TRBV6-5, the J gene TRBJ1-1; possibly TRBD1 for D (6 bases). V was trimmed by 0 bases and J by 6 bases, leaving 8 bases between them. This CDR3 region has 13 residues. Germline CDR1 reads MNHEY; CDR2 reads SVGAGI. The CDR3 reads CASSYSRGAEAFF. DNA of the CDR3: TGTGCCAGCAGTTACTCGAGGGGGGCTGAAGCTTTCTTT.

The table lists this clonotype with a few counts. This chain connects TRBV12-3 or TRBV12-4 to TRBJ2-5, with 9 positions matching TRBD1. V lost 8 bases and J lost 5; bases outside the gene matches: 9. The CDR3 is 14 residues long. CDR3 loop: CASRGQGLRETQYF. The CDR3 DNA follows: TGTGCCAGCCGGGGACAGGGCCTCCGGGAGACCCAGTACTTC.

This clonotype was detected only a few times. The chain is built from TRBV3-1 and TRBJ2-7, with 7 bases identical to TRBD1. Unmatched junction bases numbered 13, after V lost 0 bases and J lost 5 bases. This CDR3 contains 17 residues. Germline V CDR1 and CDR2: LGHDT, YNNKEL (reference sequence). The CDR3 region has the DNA TGTGCCAGCAGCCAAGACGTTTTTGGGACAGTTATCCACGAGCAGTACTTC. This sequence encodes CASSQDVFGTVIHEQYF.

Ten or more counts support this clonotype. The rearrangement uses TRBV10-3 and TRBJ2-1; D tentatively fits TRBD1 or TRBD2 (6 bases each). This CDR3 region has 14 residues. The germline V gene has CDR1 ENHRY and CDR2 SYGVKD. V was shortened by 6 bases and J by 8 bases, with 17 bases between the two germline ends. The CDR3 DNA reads TGTGCCATCAGGCCCGGGACTGGGGGCGATGAGCAGTTCTTC. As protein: CAIRPGTGGDEQFF.

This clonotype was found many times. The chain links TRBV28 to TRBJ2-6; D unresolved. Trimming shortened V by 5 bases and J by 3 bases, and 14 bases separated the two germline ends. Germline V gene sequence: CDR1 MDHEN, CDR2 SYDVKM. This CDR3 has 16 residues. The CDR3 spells CASSIEVSGGANVLTF. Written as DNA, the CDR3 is TGTGCCAGCAGTATAGAGGTTTCGGGTGGGGCCAACGTCCTGACTTTC.

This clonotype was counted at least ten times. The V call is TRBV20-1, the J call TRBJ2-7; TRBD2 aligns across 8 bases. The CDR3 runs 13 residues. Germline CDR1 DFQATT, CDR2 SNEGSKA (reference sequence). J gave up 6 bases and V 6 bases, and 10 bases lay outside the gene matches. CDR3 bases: TGCAGTGCCCCCGGGACTAGTTCTTTCGAGCAGTACTTC. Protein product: CSAPGTSSFEQYF.

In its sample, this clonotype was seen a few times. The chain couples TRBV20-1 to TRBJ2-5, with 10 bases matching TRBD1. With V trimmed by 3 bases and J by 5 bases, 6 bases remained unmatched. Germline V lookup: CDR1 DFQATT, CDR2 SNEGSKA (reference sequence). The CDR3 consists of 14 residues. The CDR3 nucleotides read TGCAGTGCTAGGCACGACAGGGGGCCCGAGACCCAGTACTTC. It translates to CSARHDRGPETQYF.

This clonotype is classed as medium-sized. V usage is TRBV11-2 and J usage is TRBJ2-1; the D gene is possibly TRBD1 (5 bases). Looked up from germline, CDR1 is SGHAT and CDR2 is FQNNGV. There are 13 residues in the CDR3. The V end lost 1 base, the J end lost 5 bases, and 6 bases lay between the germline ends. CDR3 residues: CASSLGQNNEQFF. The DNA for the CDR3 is TGTGCCAGCAGCTTAGGACAGAACAATGAGCAGTTCTTC.

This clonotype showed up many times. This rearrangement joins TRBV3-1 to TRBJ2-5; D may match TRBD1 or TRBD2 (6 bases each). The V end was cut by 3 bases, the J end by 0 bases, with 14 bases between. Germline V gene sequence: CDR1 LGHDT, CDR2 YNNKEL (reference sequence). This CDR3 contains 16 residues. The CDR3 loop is CASSQSPGADQETQYF. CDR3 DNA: TGTGCCAGCAGCCAGAGTCCGGGGGCGGACCAAGAGACCCAGTACTTC.

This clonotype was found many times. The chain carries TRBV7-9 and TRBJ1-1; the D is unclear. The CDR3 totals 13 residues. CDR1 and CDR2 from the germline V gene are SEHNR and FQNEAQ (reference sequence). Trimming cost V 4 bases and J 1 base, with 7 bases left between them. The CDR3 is CASSSSENTEAFF. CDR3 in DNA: TGTGCCAGCAGCTCATCAGAGAACACTGAAGCTTTCTTT.

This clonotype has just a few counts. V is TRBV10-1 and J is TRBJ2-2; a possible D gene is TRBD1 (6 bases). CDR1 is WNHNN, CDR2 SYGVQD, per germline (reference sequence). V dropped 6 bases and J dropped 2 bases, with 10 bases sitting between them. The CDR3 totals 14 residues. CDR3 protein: CASREDRNTGELFF. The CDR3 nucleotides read TGCGCCAGCAGGGAGGACAGAAACACCGGGGAGCTGTTTTTT.

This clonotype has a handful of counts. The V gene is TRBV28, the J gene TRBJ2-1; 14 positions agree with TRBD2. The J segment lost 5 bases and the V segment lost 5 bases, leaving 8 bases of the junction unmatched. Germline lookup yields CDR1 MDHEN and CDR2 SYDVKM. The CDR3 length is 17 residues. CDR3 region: CASSDTTSGRAHNEQFF. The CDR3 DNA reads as TGTGCCAGCAGTGATACGACTAGCGGGAGGGCCCACAATGAGCAGTTCTTC.

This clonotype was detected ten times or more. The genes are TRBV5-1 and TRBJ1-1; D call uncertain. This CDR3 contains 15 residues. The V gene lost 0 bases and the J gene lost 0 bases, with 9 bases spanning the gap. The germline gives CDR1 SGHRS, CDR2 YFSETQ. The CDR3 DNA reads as TGCGCCAGCAGCTTGGCGGCAGGAATGAACACTGAAGCTTTCTTT. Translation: CASSLAAGMNTEAFF.

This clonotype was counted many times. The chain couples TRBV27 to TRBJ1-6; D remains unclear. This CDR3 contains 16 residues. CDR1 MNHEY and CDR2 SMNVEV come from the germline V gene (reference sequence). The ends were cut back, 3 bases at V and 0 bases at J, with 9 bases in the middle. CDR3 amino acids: CASSLGMSSYNSPLHF. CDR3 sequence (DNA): TGTGCCAGCAGTTTGGGGATGAGCTCCTATAATTCACCCCTCCACTTT.

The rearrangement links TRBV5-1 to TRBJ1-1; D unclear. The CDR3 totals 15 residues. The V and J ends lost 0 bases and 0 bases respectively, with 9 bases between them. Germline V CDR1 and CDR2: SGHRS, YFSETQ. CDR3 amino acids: CASSLDPGVNTEAFF. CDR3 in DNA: TGCGCCAGCAGCTTGGACCCGGGCGTGAACACTGAAGCTTTCTTT.

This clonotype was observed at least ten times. For the CDR3, the DNA is TGTGCCAGCAGGCGGGGGTGGGTAGATACGCAGTATTTT. Translating gives CASRRGWVDTQYF. The chain carries TRBV6-6 and TRBJ2-3; 7 bases fit TRBD2. The V and J ends lost 6 bases and 5 bases, in that order; junction bases with no gene match: 5. The CDR3 sequence is 13 residues long. In germline, CDR1 is MNHNY, CDR2 SVGAGI (reference sequence).

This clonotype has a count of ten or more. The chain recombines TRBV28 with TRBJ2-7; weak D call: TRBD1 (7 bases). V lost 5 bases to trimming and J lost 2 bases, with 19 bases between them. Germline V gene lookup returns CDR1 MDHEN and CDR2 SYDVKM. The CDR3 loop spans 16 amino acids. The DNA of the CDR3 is TGTGCCAGCAGTCTCCAGGGGGGCTTGCGTGCCTACGAGCAGTACTTC. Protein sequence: CASSLQGGLRAYEQYF.

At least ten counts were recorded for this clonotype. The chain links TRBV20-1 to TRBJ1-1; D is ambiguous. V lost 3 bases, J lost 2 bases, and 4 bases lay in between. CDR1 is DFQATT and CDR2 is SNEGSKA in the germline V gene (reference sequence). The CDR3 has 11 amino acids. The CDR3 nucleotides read TGCAGTGCTAGCGATAACACTGAAGCTTTCTTT. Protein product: CSASDNTEAFF.

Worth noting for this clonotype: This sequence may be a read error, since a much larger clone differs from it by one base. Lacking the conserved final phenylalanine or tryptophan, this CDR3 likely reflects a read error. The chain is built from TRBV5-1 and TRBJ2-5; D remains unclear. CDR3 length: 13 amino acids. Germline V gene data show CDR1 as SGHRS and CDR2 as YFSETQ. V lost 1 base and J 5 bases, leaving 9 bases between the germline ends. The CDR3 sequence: CASSLSRRETQYI. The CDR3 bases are TGCGCCAGCAGCTTGAGTAGACGGGAGACCCAGTACATC.

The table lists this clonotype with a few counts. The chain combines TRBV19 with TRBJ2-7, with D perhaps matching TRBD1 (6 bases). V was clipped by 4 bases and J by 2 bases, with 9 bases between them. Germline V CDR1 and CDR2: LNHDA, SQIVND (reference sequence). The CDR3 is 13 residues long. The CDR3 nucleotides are TGTGCCAGTAGTAAGGACAGAACCTACGAGCAGTACTTC. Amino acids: CASSKDRTYEQYF.

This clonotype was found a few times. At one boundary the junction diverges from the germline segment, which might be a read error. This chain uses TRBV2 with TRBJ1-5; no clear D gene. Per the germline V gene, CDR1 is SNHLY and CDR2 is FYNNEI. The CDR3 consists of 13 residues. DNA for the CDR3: TGTGCCAGCAGCCCCCAGGTCAATCAGCCCCAGAATTTT. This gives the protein CASSPQVNQPQNF.

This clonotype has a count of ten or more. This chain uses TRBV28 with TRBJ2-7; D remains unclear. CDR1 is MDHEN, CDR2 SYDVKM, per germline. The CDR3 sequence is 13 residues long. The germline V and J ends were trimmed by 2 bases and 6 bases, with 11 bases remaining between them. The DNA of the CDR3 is TGTGCCAGCAGTTTAAGGGTACCGGGCGAGCAGTACTTC. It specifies CASSLRVPGEQYF. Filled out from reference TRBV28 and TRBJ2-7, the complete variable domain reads DVKVTQSSRYLVKRTGEKVFLECVQDMDHENMFWYRQDPGLGLRLIYFSYDVKMKEKGDIPEGYSVSREKKERFSLILESASTNQTSMYLCASSLRVPGEQYFGPGTRLTVT.

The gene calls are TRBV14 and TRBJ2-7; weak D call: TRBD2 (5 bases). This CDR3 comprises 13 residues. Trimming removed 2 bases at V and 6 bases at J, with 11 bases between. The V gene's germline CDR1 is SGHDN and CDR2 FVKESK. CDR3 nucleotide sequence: TGTGCCAGCAGCCAATCTTTGGGAGCCGAGCAGTACTTC. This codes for CASSQSLGAEQYF.

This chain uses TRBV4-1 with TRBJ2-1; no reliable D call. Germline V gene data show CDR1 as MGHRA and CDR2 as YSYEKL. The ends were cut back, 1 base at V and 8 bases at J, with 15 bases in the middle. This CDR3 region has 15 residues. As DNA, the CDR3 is TGCGCCAGCAGCCAAGTTGTACCCCCTGGGGATGAGCAGTTCTTC. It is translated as CASSQVVPPGDEQFF.

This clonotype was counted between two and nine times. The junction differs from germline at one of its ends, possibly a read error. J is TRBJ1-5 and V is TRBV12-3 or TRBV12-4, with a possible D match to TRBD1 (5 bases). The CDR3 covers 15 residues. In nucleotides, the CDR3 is TGTGCCAGCAGGGCCCGGAGGGACCCTAATCAGCCCCAGAATTTT. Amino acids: CASRARRDPNQPQNF.

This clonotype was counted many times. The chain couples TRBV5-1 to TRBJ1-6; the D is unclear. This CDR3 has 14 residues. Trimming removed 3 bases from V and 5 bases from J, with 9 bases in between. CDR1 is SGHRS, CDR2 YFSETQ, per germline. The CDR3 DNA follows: TGCGCCAGCAGCTCTACAGAGAATAATTCACCCCTCCACTTT. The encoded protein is CASSSTENNSPLHF.